The 30 T cell receptor beta chains below all came from one sample that was sequenced in a study of blood T cell repertoires in COVID-19. Repertoires were generated with immunoSEQ multiplex PCR, while TCRdb's copy carries only in-frame clones and drops some. The table has some 50,000 clones, about 85% seen once. The material sequenced was PBMCs or T cells enriched from blood (not recorded which). These TCRs come from a woman between 50 and 59 years old who had recovered from COVID-19.

This rearrangement joins TRBV12-3 or TRBV12-4 to TRBJ2-4; 7 nucleotides line up with TRBD1. The V segment lost 3 bases and the J segment 8 bases; nucleotides outside the gene matches: 4. The CDR3 loop spans 13 amino acids. This CDR3 is CASSFNRGDIQYF. DNA for the CDR3: TGTGCCAGCAGTTTCAACAGGGGCGACATTCAGTACTTC.

The count of this clone is one. J is TRBJ1-1 and V is TRBV7-9, with no clear D. Germline CDR1 reads SEHNR; CDR2 reads FQNEAQ (reference sequence). CDR3 length: 12 amino acids. Trimming shortened V by 6 bases and J by 7 bases, and 12 bases separated the two germline ends. The CDR3 DNA is TGTGCCAGCAGACCCAGTACGGGTGAAGCTTTCTTT. Protein: CASRPSTGEAFF.

This chain joins TRBV27 and TRBJ2-1; 14 bases map to TRBD2. Germline CDR1 is MNHEY and CDR2 is SMNVEV (reference sequence). The CDR3 sequence is 17 residues long. J gave up 9 bases and V 9 bases, and 16 bases lay outside the gene matches. The CDR3 here is CASGRLTSGRAIPEQFF. The CDR3 bases are TGTGCCAGTGGACGGCTGACTAGCGGGAGGGCCATTCCTGAGCAGTTCTTC.

This rearrangement joins TRBV6-5 to TRBJ2-5; 8 bases map to TRBD1. The V segment lost 0 bases and the J segment 1 base; nucleotides outside the gene matches: 4. The CDR3 is 16 amino acids. Germline V gene sequence: CDR1 MNHEY, CDR2 SVGAGI. The CDR3 DNA is TGTGCCAGCAGTTACTCGCTTGGACAGGGCCAAGAGACCCAGTACTTC. This sequence encodes CASSYSLGQGQETQYF.

The V call is TRBV5-1, the J call TRBJ1-1; D is ambiguous. Germline CDR1 reads SGHRS; CDR2 reads YFSETQ. The CDR3 length is 15 residues. V was shortened by 0 bases and J by 6 bases, with 15 bases between the two germline ends. The CDR3 DNA follows: TGCGCCAGCAGCTTGGGGCACCCCCTGGGCGCTGAAGCTTTCTTT. Protein: CASSLGHPLGAEAFF.

The CDR3 DNA is TGCGCCAGCAGCCCGACCCGGGACATGAGGGATGGGGACCCTGAAGCTTTCTTT. Translation: CASSPTRDMRDGDPEAFF. This rearrangement joins TRBV5-1 to TRBJ1-1; possible D gene TRBD1, 6 bases. Between the trimmed V and J ends, which lost 4 bases and 6 bases, there was a span of 28 bases. The CDR3 runs to 18 residues. Germline values: CDR1 SGHRS, CDR2 YFSETQ.

The chain is built from TRBV20-1 and TRBJ2-2, with 10 bases aligning to TRBD2. From germline, CDR1 is DFQATT and CDR2 SNEGSKA (reference sequence). The CDR3 is 15 amino acids. The junction had 9 bases not matched to a gene; V was cut back by 6 bases and J by 5 bases. CDR3 nucleotide sequence: TGCAGTGCGAGTGGGAGCGGGGGGGATACCGGGGAGCTGTTTTTT. Translated: CSASGSGGDTGELFF.

The DNA of the CDR3 is TGCGCCAGCAGATCGACAGCCCCAAGCTCCTACAATGAGCAGTTCTTC. It is translated as CASRSTAPSSYNEQFF. This chain connects TRBV10-2 to TRBJ2-1, with D perhaps TRBD1 (5 bases). Germline V gene lookup returns CDR1 WSHSY and CDR2 SAAADI. The CDR3 sequence is 16 residues long. Trimming shortened V by 6 bases and J by 0 bases, and 15 bases separated the two germline ends.

The chain uses TRBV19 and TRBJ1-4; D remains ambiguous. This CDR3 region has 16 residues. V lost 6 bases and J 3 bases, leaving 17 bases between the germline ends. Germline assignment: CDR1 LNHDA and CDR2 SQIVND (reference sequence). The CDR3: CASSHSRGLANEKLFF. In DNA form, the CDR3 reads TGTGCCAGTAGCCACAGCAGAGGGCTCGCTAATGAAAAACTGTTTTTT.

The sample holds a few counts of this clone. The V gene is TRBV3-1 (or the pseudogene TRBV3-2), the J gene TRBJ1-5, with 8 bases lining up with TRBD1. The germline CDR1 and CDR2 sequences are LGHDT and YNNKEL (reference sequence). With 4 bases clipped from V and 5 bases from J, the junction kept 10 bases outside the gene matches. CDR3 size: 16 residues. Written as DNA, the CDR3 is TGTGCCAGCAGCCCCTGCGGACAGGGAAGGGATCAGCCCCAGCATTTT. Protein product: CASSPCGQGRDQPQHF.

The rearrangement links TRBV5-1 to TRBJ2-7; a weak D match, TRBD2 (5 bases). The germline gives CDR1 SGHRS, CDR2 YFSETQ. This CDR3 has 14 residues. Trimming pared 4 bases from V and 0 bases from J, leaving 11 bases between. DNA for the CDR3: TGCGCCAGCAGCGGGTTCCGGGGCTCCTACGAGCAGTACTTC. Amino acids: CASSGFRGSYEQYF.

This chain joins TRBV3-1 (or the pseudogene TRBV3-2) and TRBJ2-3, with 7 bases aligning to TRBD1. The CDR3 sequence is 16 residues long. J was trimmed by 6 bases and V by 4 bases; bases with no gene match: 13. Germline assignment: CDR1 LGHDT and CDR2 YNNKEL (reference sequence). Here the CDR3 reads CASSPTGKGGPDTQYF. The CDR3 DNA follows: TGTGCCAGCAGCCCGACGGGAAAAGGGGGCCCGGATACGCAGTATTTT.

The DNA of the CDR3 is TGTGCCAGCAGTTTCTGGGGAGGGCAAGAGACCCAGTACTTC. Translating it yields CASSFWGGQETQYF. The rearrangement uses TRBV28 and TRBJ2-5; 7 bases map to TRBD2. CDR3 length: 14 amino acids. The germline V gene has CDR1 MDHEN and CDR2 SYDVKM. V dropped 3 bases and J dropped 2; count of bases not matched to a gene: 3.

The V call is TRBV19, the J call TRBJ2-5; TRBD1 matches at 8 bases. The CDR3 is 14 amino acids. Germline V gene lookup returns CDR1 LNHDA and CDR2 SQIVND (reference sequence). With 5 bases clipped from V and 5 bases from J, the junction kept 7 bases outside the gene matches. As DNA, the CDR3 is TGTGCCAGTAGTCCCGGGACAGGAGCCGAGACCCAGTACTTC. Protein sequence: CASSPGTGAETQYF.

The rearrangement uses TRBV4-1 and TRBJ1-6; a possible D gene is TRBD1 (6 bases). V lost 4 bases and J lost 4, with 11 bases in between. CDR3 length equals 15 residues. Germline V gives CDR1 MGHRA, CDR2 YSYEKL. The DNA of the CDR3 is TGCGCCAGCAGCCGTATGGACAGTTATAATTCACCCCTCCACTTT. Translating gives CASSRMDSYNSPLHF.

This chain connects TRBV2 to TRBJ2-2; D remains unclear. CDR1 is SNHLY and CDR2 is FYNNEI in the germline V gene. The germline V and J ends were trimmed by 7 bases and 0 bases, with 9 bases remaining between them. CDR3 length equals 14 residues. Here the CDR3 reads CASTRSTNTGELFF. The CDR3 DNA follows: TGTGCCAGCACGCGGAGCACGAACACCGGGGAGCTGTTTTTT. Combining the CDR3 with reference TRBV2 and TRBJ2-2 gives the whole variable domain EPEVTQTPSHQVTQMGQEVILRCVPISNHLYFYWYRQILGQKVEFLVSFYNNEISEKSEIFDDQFSVERPDGSNFTLKIRSTKLEDSAMYFCASTRSTNTGELFFGEGSRLTVL.

V is TRBV15 and J is TRBJ2-7, with 9 bases identical to TRBD1. The germline gives CDR1 LNHNV, CDR2 YYDKDF (reference sequence). Losses at the gene ends were 0 bases for V and 1 base for J; bases not matched to a gene: 10. The CDR3 length is 18 residues. This CDR3 is CATSRDRGTGHLSYEQYF. As DNA, the CDR3 is TGTGCCACCAGCAGAGATCGAGGGACAGGGCACCTTTCCTACGAGCAGTACTTC.

The rearrangement joins TRBV7-6 to TRBJ1-3; unclear D gene. The CDR3 has 14 amino acids. Trimming stripped 3 bases from V and 0 bases from J, with 6 bases between. The germline V gene has CDR1 SGHVS and CDR2 FNYEAQ. CDR3 residues: CASSFSNSGNTIYF. CDR3 coding DNA: TGTGCCAGCAGCTTTAGCAACTCTGGAAACACCATATATTTT.

This rearrangement joins TRBV10-2 to TRBJ2-3; 7 bases line up with TRBD2. CDR1 and CDR2 from the germline V gene are WSHSY and SAAADI. This CDR3 region has 15 residues. The junction had 4 bases not matched to a gene; V was cut back by 0 bases and J by 4 bases. CDR3 residues: CASSESSGVADTQYF. Written as DNA, the CDR3 is TGCGCCAGCAGTGAGTCAAGCGGGGTTGCAGATACGCAGTATTTT.

The genes are TRBV19 and TRBJ2-3, with a possible D match to TRBD2 (5 bases). Germline V gene data show CDR1 as LNHDA and CDR2 as SQIVND (reference sequence). Trimming stripped 1 base from V and 1 base from J, with 12 bases between. This CDR3 has 16 amino acids. The CDR3 loop is CASSIGRTPGTDTQYF. CDR3 nucleotides: TGTGCCAGTAGTATAGGGCGGACTCCGGGCACAGATACGCAGTATTTT.

This clone was counted only a few times. The chain carries TRBV18 and TRBJ1-5; TRBD1 matches at 7 bases. CDR1 KGHSH and CDR2 LQKENI come from the germline V gene. V dropped 6 bases and J dropped 8; count of bases not matched to a gene: 4. This CDR3 comprises 12 residues. CDR3 in DNA: TGTGCCAGCTCGACAGGGTTGGAGCCCCAGCATTTT. This gives the protein CASSTGLEPQHF.

This clone was observed a few times. The chain has TRBV4-3 and TRBJ2-6, with a weak D call TRBD2 (6 bases). There are 17 residues in the CDR3. V lost 2 bases and J lost 1, with 12 bases in between. Germline CDR1 and CDR2: LGHNA and YSLEER. CDR3 DNA sequence: TGCGCCAGCAGCCAAACTCGGAGGGGATCTGGGGCCAACGTCCTGACTTTC. It is translated as CASSQTRRGSGANVLTF.

V usage is TRBV28 and J usage is TRBJ2-1, with TRBD2 identical over 11 bases. J gave up 2 bases and V 10 bases, and 10 bases lay outside the gene matches. This CDR3 has 16 residues. CDR1 MDHEN and CDR2 SYDVKM come from the germline V gene. The CDR3 coding sequence is TGTGCCACTCTTAGCGGGAGGGCCTTGGCCTACAATGAGCAGTTCTTC. Residues: CATLSGRALAYNEQFF.

This sequence joins TRBV2 and TRBJ2-7, with 7 bases that match TRBD1. The germline CDR1 and CDR2 sequences are SNHLY and FYNNEI. The length of the CDR3 is 15 residues. With V trimmed by 6 bases and J by 5 bases, 13 bases remained unmatched. The CDR3 DNA reads as TGTGCCAGCAGGGCTACTTTGACAGGGTACGACGAGCAGTACTTC. Translation gives CASRATLTGYDEQYF.

The chain recombines TRBV6-5 with TRBJ1-4, with unresolved D. CDR1 is MNHEY and CDR2 is SVGAGI in the germline V gene. The CDR3 extends over 15 amino acids. The germline V and J ends were trimmed by 0 bases and 6 bases, with 11 bases remaining between them. CDR3 loop: CASSYSGSRHEKLFF. The CDR3 DNA sequence: TGTGCCAGCAGTTACTCAGGGAGTAGGCATGAAAAACTGTTTTTT.

The chain combines TRBV6-5 with TRBJ2-5; a possible D gene is TRBD2 (5 bases). This CDR3 spans 12 amino acids. Germline V gene data show CDR1 as MNHEY and CDR2 as SVGAGI. The germline V and J ends were trimmed by 6 bases and 5 bases, with 10 bases remaining between them. CDR3 loop: CASRDFPETQYF. The DNA for the CDR3 is TGTGCCAGCAGGGACTTCCCGGAGACCCAGTACTTC.

This sequence joins TRBV27 and TRBJ1-1; D is undetermined. Trimming stripped 3 bases from V and 4 bases from J, with 12 bases between. Germline V gene data show CDR1 as MNHEY and CDR2 as SMNVEV (reference sequence). The CDR3 length is 14 residues. The CDR3 DNA is TGTGCCAGCAGTTTGGGCGAGTTAAGCACTGAAGCTTTCTTT. It is translated as CASSLGELSTEAFF.

A few counts support this clone. The chain employs TRBV28 and TRBJ1-5; 9 positions match TRBD1. The V gene end was trimmed by 4 bases and the J gene end by 4 bases; junction bases not matched to a gene: 2. This CDR3 contains 14 residues. Germline-derived CDR1 and CDR2 are MDHEN and SYDVKM. As DNA, the CDR3 is TGTGCCAGCAGTTCCGACAGGGGGAATCAGCCCCAGCATTTT. Amino acid sequence: CASSSDRGNQPQHF.

This clone has more than one count but fewer than ten. This rearrangement joins TRBV7-3 to TRBJ1-5; D might be TRBD1 (6 bases). CDR1 and CDR2 from the germline V gene are SGHTA and FQGTGA. The CDR3 sequence is 13 residues long. V dropped 6 bases and J dropped 4 bases, with 10 bases sitting between them. The CDR3 is CASSPQGNQPQHF. The CDR3, as DNA: TGTGCCAGCAGTCCACAGGGAAATCAGCCCCAGCATTTT. The variable domain in full, completed from reference TRBV7-3 and TRBJ1-5, reads GAGVSQTPSNKVTEKGKYVELRCDPISGHTALYWYRQSLGQGPEFLIYFQGTGAADDSGLPNDRFFAVRPEGSVSTLKIQRTERGDSAVYLCASSPQGNQPQHFGDGTRLSIL.

V usage is TRBV18 and J usage is TRBJ2-1; TRBD2 matches at 14 bases. The CDR3 is made up of 16 amino acids. V was clipped by 2 bases and J by 3 bases; unmatched bases: 0. Per the germline V gene, CDR1 is KGHSH and CDR2 is LQKENI. CDR3 nucleotide sequence: TGTGCCAGCTCACCAGGACTAGCGGGGGGCTACAATGAGCAGTTCTTC. It yields the protein CASSPGLAGGYNEQFF.